Following are 19 T cell receptor beta chains from one sample sequenced in a study of graft-versus-host responses after intestinal transplantation. These TCRs' antigens remain unknown. Measured with immunoSEQ multiplex PCR; TCRdb has only the in-frame clones, and not every one. The sample includes around 67,000 clones, around 82% of them seen just once. The input for sequencing was unstimulated CD4+ T cells sorted from spleen or lymph node cells, taken before transplant. The receptor source for this set is a human donor who was the organ donor for an intestinal transplant.

This chain connects TRBV7-8 to TRBJ2-1, with 9 bases fitting TRBD2. Trimming removed 5 bases from V and 7 bases from J; junction bases left unmatched: 9. The CDR3 length is 15 residues. Per germline, CDR1 SGHVS and CDR2 FQNEAQ. In DNA form, the CDR3 reads TGTGCCAGCAGCCCGCTCGCGGGGGGGCCGAATGAGCAGTTCTTC. Amino acid sequence: CASSPLAGGPNEQFF.

The V and J genes are TRBV5-8 and TRBJ2-1; D unclear. The CDR3 length is 13 residues. V lost 1 base, J lost 9 bases, and 11 bases lay in between. CDR1 and CDR2 from the germline V gene are SGHTS and YDEGEE. The CDR3 DNA reads as TGTGCCAGCAGCTTGAATCAGGTGTCTGAGCAGTTCTTC. Amino acid sequence: CASSLNQVSEQFF.

The genes are TRBV19 and TRBJ2-3, with TRBD1 as a possible D gene (6 bases). Germline CDR1 and CDR2: LNHDA and SQIVND (reference sequence). CDR3 length equals 15 residues. Trimming removed 7 bases at V and 4 bases at J, with 18 bases between. The CDR3 region is CASTYRGRGPDTQYF. In DNA form, the CDR3 reads TGTGCCAGTACCTATCGGGGCAGGGGACCAGATACGCAGTATTTT.

The CDR3 protein is CASSQGFTLGDREQFF. DNA for the CDR3: TGTGCCAGCAGCCAAGGGTTTACTTTAGGGGACAGGGAGCAGTTCTTC. The chain uses TRBV14 and TRBJ2-1; 8 bases are shared with TRBD1. The trim removed 1 base at V and 10 bases at J, leaving 12 bases unmatched. There are 16 residues in the CDR3. Germline CDR1 SGHDN, CDR2 FVKESK.

The gene calls are TRBV10-1 and TRBJ1-1; a possible D gene is TRBD1 (5 bases). Germline assignment: CDR1 WNHNN and CDR2 SYGVQD (reference sequence). The CDR3 covers 15 residues. V lost 3 bases and J 5 bases, leaving 16 bases between the germline ends. This chain's CDR3 is CASSENPLQGTEAFF. In nucleotides, the CDR3 is TGCGCCAGCAGTGAAAATCCCCTCCAGGGAACTGAAGCTTTCTTT.

This rearrangement joins TRBV7-2 to TRBJ1-1; 7 bases agree with TRBD1. Germline V CDR1 and CDR2: SGHTA, FQGNSA. This CDR3 has 15 residues. V shed 4 bases, J shed 0 bases, and the junction held 5 bases outside the gene matches. Written as DNA, the CDR3 is TGTGCCAGCAGCTCTTCCGGACAGGTGAACACTGAAGCTTTCTTT. Protein sequence: CASSSSGQVNTEAFF.

J is TRBJ2-3 and V is TRBV5-1, with TRBD1 matching 8 bases. Germline-derived CDR1 and CDR2 are SGHRS and YFSETQ. Trimming removed 0 bases from V and 2 bases from J; junction bases left unmatched: 5. The length of the CDR3 is 16 residues. The CDR3 sequence: CASSLAPGQATDTQYF. CDR3 sequence (DNA): TGCGCCAGCAGCTTGGCCCCGGGACAGGCCACAGATACGCAGTATTTT. The whole variable domain, remainder taken from reference TRBV5-1 and TRBJ2-3, is KAGVTQTPRYLIKTRGQQVTLSCSPISGHRSVSWYQQTPGQGLQFLFEYFSETQRNKGNFPGRFSGRQFSNSRSEMNVSTLELGDSALYLCASSLAPGQATDTQYFGPGTRLTVL.

This clone was recorded only once. The rearrangement uses TRBV7-2 and TRBJ2-2, with 9 bases aligning to TRBD2. Germline loops: CDR1 SGHTA, CDR2 FQGNSA. V shed 2 bases and J 4 bases; nucleotides not matched to a gene: 5. The CDR3 consists of 16 residues. DNA of the CDR3: TGTGCCAGCAGCTTACGGCGGGGGGGCGGCACCGGGGAGCTGTTTTTT. It codes for CASSLRRGGGTGELFF.

The V gene is TRBV28, the J gene TRBJ2-5; D is unresolved. V was trimmed by 5 bases and J by 4 bases, leaving 8 bases between them. The CDR3 is made up of 12 amino acids. Germline CDR1 MDHEN, CDR2 SYDVKM. The CDR3 spells CASSEVSETQYF. The DNA for the CDR3 is TGTGCCAGCAGTGAGGTTTCAGAGACCCAGTACTTC.

The chain recombines TRBV5-1 with TRBJ2-7, with D tentatively TRBD2 (6 bases). The length of the CDR3 is 15 residues. V dropped 1 base and J dropped 5 bases, with 16 bases sitting between them. Germline V gene data show CDR1 as SGHRS and CDR2 as YFSETQ. The CDR3 loop reads CASSLLGGGRDEQYV. In DNA, the CDR3 is TGCGCCAGCAGCTTGTTGGGGGGAGGTAGGGACGAGCAGTACGTC.

This clone came up once. The chain recombines TRBV7-9 with TRBJ1-5; a weak D match, TRBD1 (6 bases). The ends were cut back, 2 bases at V and 6 bases at J, with 23 bases in the middle. Looked up from germline, CDR1 is SEHNR and CDR2 is FQNEAQ (reference sequence). CDR3 length equals 18 residues. The CDR3 sequence: CASSLSLEQGPVRQPQHF. In DNA, the CDR3 is TGTGCCAGCAGCTTATCCCTAGAACAGGGTCCCGTCCGTCAGCCCCAGCATTTT. The full variable domain, rest sourced from reference TRBV7-9 and TRBJ1-5, is DTGVSQNPRHKITKRGQNVTFRCDPISEHNRLYWYRQTLGQGPEFLTYFQNEAQLEKSRLLSDRFSAERPKGSFSTLEIQRTEQGDSAMYLCASSLSLEQGPVRQPQHFGDGTRLSIL.

In this sample, this clone turned up once. The chain carries TRBV9 and TRBJ1-4; perhaps TRBD1 as D (5 bases). Germline lookup yields CDR1 SGDLS and CDR2 YYNGEE. V was trimmed by 6 bases and J by 3 bases, leaving 18 bases between them. The CDR3 covers 16 residues. The CDR3 loop is CASTQGEGWPNEKLFF. DNA for the CDR3: TGTGCCAGCACCCAAGGGGAAGGGTGGCCTAATGAAAAACTGTTTTTT.

The V gene is TRBV15, the J gene TRBJ1-2; D remains unclear. CDR3 length: 12 amino acids. V was pared by 1 base and J by 7 bases, with 7 bases between. Germline CDR1 reads LNHNV; CDR2 reads YYDKDF (reference sequence). CDR3 bases: TGTGCCACCAGCAGAGGGAGGGTTGGCTACACCTTC. Translating gives CATSRGRVGYTF.

V and J are TRBV2 and TRBJ1-5, with D possibly TRBD1 on 5 matching bases. V was clipped by 11 bases and J by 1 base, with 12 bases between them. Germline values: CDR1 SNHLY, CDR2 FYNNEI. The CDR3 has 13 amino acids. The CDR3 spells CAGALGSNQPQHF. CDR3 coding DNA: TGTGCCGGGGCATTGGGAAGCAATCAGCCCCAGCATTTT.

V gene TRBV11-2 combines with J gene TRBJ1-6; 11 positions match TRBD1. The CDR3 is 15 residues long. The V gene end was trimmed by 5 bases and the J gene end by 7 bases; junction bases not matched to a gene: 4. Looked up from germline, CDR1 is SGHAT and CDR2 is FQNNGV. The CDR3 is CASSARDRGNSPLHF. Written as DNA, the CDR3 is TGTGCCAGCAGCGCCAGGGACAGGGGGAATTCACCCCTCCACTTT.

CDR3 amino acids: CATSRATGVGVDTQYF. The CDR3 DNA sequence: TGTGCCACCAGCAGAGCTACAGGGGTTGGGGTGGATACGCAGTATTTT. The chain employs TRBV15 and TRBJ2-3, with TRBD1 matching 7 bases. Looked up from germline, CDR1 is LNHNV and CDR2 is YYDKDF (reference sequence). CDR3 length: 16 residues. V dropped 1 base and J dropped 6; count of bases not matched to a gene: 10.

The CDR3 loop reads CASSPRVQQETQYF. CDR3 bases: TGTGCCAGCAGCCCCCGAGTCCAACAAGAGACCCAGTACTTC. The chain is built from TRBV7-9 and TRBJ2-5, with D uncertain. Germline assignment: CDR1 SEHNR and CDR2 FQNEAQ (reference sequence). Trimming left V 5 bases short and J 2 bases short, with 12 bases between. The CDR3 is made up of 14 amino acids.

The chain couples TRBV5-1 to TRBJ2-1; 7 nucleotides agree with TRBD1. Germline V gives CDR1 SGHRS, CDR2 YFSETQ. J lost 7 bases, V lost 3 bases, and 1 base had no gene match. The CDR3 loop spans 12 amino acids. As DNA, the CDR3 is TGCGCCAGCAGCTGGGACAGTAATGAGCAGTTCTTC. It specifies CASSWDSNEQFF.

The chain carries TRBV28 and TRBJ2-1; 8 nucleotides line up with TRBD1. The length of the CDR3 is 15 residues. Per the germline V gene, CDR1 is MDHEN and CDR2 is SYDVKM. Losses at the gene ends were 7 bases for V and 2 bases for J; bases not matched to a gene: 7. This CDR3 reads CASKLDRATYNEQFF. CDR3 nucleotides: TGTGCCAGCAAACTGGACAGGGCAACCTACAATGAGCAGTTCTTC.